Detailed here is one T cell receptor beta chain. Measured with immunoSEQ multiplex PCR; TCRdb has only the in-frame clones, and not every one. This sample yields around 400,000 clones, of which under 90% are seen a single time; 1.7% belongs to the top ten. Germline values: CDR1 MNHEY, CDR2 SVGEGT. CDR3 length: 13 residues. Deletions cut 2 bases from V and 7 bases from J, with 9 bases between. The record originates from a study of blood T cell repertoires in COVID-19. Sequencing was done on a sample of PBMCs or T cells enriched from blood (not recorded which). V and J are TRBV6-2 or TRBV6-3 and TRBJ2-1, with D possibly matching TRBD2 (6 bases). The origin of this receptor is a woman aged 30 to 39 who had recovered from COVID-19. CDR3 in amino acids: CASSYRGGNEQFF. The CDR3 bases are TGTGCCAGCAGTTACCGTGGAGGGAATGAGCAGTTCTTC.